These T cell receptor beta chains were read from a single sample in a study of cytomegalovirus exposure and HLA in healthy donors. The data were produced by immunoSEQ multiplex PCR, yet TCRdb's version contains in-frame clones alone and is incomplete. The profile shows roughly 98,000 clones, approximately 78% of them singletons. The sequenced sample was PBMCs. Every receptor here comes from a man aged 40-55 years in good health and CMV-seronegative. The CDR3 runs from the conserved cysteine through the conserved F or W. The order of the fields is J gene, D gene, clone size, V gene, CDR3 protein, CDR3 DNA. D genes are given only for firm matches. The size entry is marked missing in some rows and otherwise reads once, few, many or a size class.

TRBJ1-1 | - | - | TRBV5-1 | CASSLAAGTEAFF | TGCGCCAGCAGCTTGGCCGCCGGGACTGAAGCTTTCTTT
TRBJ2-7 | TRBD1 | - | TRBV5-4 | CASSHSGTEGEQYF | TGTGCCAGCAGCCATTCCGGGACAGAAGGCGAGCAGTACTTC
TRBJ2-7 | - | - | TRBV5-5 | CASSLSTYEQYF | TGTGCCAGCAGCTTGTCCACTTACGAGCAGTACTTC
TRBJ1-1 | - | - | TRBV6-1 | CASSEAREAGGFF | TGTGCCAGCAGTGAAGCAAGGGAGGCGGGAGGGTTCTTT
TRBJ1-1 | TRBD1 | - | TRBV7-2 | CASSLPRTGRSTEAFF | TGTGCCAGCAGCTTACCCAGGACAGGGCGGAGCACTGAAGCTTTCTTT
TRBJ1-5 | TRBD1 | - | TRBV19 | CASNDRGSSNQPQHF | TGTGCCAGTAATGACAGGGGGTCCAGCAATCAGCCCCAGCATTTT
TRBJ2-7 | - | once | TRBV2 | CASSPDNEQYF | TGTGCCAGCAGTCCGGACAACGAGCAGTACTTC
TRBJ1-2 | - | - | TRBV7-9 | CASSLGGLGDYHGYTF | TGTGCCAGCAGCTTAGGGGGATTAGGGGACTACCATGGCTACACCTTC
TRBJ2-6 | - | once | TRBV4-3 | CASSQPTGPGANVLTF | TGCGCCAGCAGCCAACCTACAGGACCTGGGGCCAACGTCCTGACTTTC
TRBJ2-7 | - | - | TRBV10-2 | CATTTPRDTYEQYF | TGCGCCACTACCACCCCCCGGGACACCTACGAGCAGTACTTC
TRBJ2-3 | TRBD1 | - | TRBV4-1 | CASSRGQPTTDTQYF | TGCGCCAGCAGCCGGGGACAGCCCACCACAGATACGCAGTATTTT
TRBJ2-5 | - | - | TRBV19 | CASSFWTSETQYF | TGTGCCAGTAGTTTCTGGACTTCGGAGACCCAGTACTTC
TRBJ1-5 | TRBD1 | - | TRBV7-9 | CASSLGKDRENQPQHF | TGTGCCAGCAGCTTAGGAAAGGACAGGGAAAATCAGCCCCAGCATTTT
TRBJ1-1 | TRBD1 | - | TRBV7-2 | CASSTQGRTEAFF | TGTGCCAGCAGCACACAGGGGAGGACTGAAGCTTTCTTT
TRBJ2-3 | TRBD1 | - | TRBV5-1 | CASSRDRDTQYF | TGCGCCAGCAGCCGGGACAGAGATACGCAGTATTTT
TRBJ1-1 | - | - | TRBV5-1 | CASSAWTDHTEAFF | TGCGCCAGCAGCGCGTGGACAGATCACACTGAAGCTTTCTTT
TRBJ2-3 | TRBD2 | once | TRBV4-3 | CASSQEPSGDTQYF | TGCGCCAGCAGCCAAGAACCTAGCGGAGATACGCAGTATTTT
TRBJ1-1 | TRBD1 | once | TRBV7-8 | CASSSPGTVNTEAFF | TGTGCCAGCAGCTCGCCCGGGACAGTGAACACTGAAGCTTTCTTT
TRBJ1-1 | - | few | TRBV5-1 | CASSLAPGGTEAFF | TGCGCCAGCAGCTTGGCGCCGGGTGGCACTGAAGCTTTCTTT
TRBJ2-7 | - | - | TRBV27 | CASSFTGLTGTYEQYF | TGTGCCAGCAGTTTTACTGGACTTACAGGGACCTACGAGCAGTACTTC
TRBJ2-2 | - | - | TRBV21-1 | CASSIGQGADTGELFF | TGTGCCAGCAGCATAGGACAGGGGGCCGACACCGGGGAGCTGTTTTTT
TRBJ2-3 | - | - | TRBV7-8 | CASSLRSDTQYF | TGTGCCAGCAGCTTACGGTCCGATACGCAGTATTTT
TRBJ1-5 | TRBD1 | once | TRBV2 | CASSEDRWEPQHF | TGTGCCAGCAGTGAGGACAGGTGGGAGCCCCAGCATTTT
TRBJ1-2 | - | once | TRBV23-1 | CASSQSEPGIPFYGYTF | TGCGCCAGCAGTCAATCAGAACCCGGTATCCCCTTCTATGGCTACACCTTC
TRBJ2-2 | - | - | TRBV25-1 | CASSRPGSGELFF | TGTGCCAGCAGTAGGCCGGGGTCCGGGGAGCTGTTTTTT
TRBJ1-5 | TRBD1 | - | TRBV2 | CASSRGQSNQPQHF | TGTGCCAGCAGCCGGGGACAGAGCAATCAGCCCCAGCATTTT
TRBJ2-7 | TRBD2 | few | TRBV7-2 | CASSRGGSSYEQYF | TGTGCCAGCAGCCGGGGAGGGAGCTCCTACGAGCAGTACTTC
TRBJ1-3 | - | once | TRBV9 | CASSSFGLSGNTIYF | TGTGCCAGCAGCTCCTTTGGACTTAGTGGAAACACCATATATTTT
TRBJ2-7 | - | - | TRBV6-5 | CASSSDSYEQYF | TGTGCCAGCAGTTCGGACAGCTACGAGCAGTACTTC
TRBJ2-6 | - | - | TRBV7-9 | CASSLVRTFGANVLTF | TGTGCCAGCAGCTTAGTTAGGACATTTGGGGCCAACGTCCTGACTTTC
TRBJ1-2 | TRBD1 | - | TRBV19 | CASSVDRGRYGYTF | TGTGCCAGTAGCGTGGACAGGGGGCGTTATGGCTACACCTTC
TRBJ2-3 | - | - | TRBV18 | CASSPLGGVDTDTQYF | TGTGCCAGCTCACCACTCGGCGGGGTGGACACAGATACGCAGTATTTT
TRBJ2-1 | TRBD2 | - | TRBV2 | CASSEVSGGFGDNEQFF | TGTGCCAGCAGTGAAGTTAGCGGGGGGTTCGGTGACAATGAGCAGTTCTTC
TRBJ1-2 | TRBD1 | few | TRBV7-8 | CASSLDPDRGPGYTF | TGTGCCAGCAGCTTAGACCCTGACAGGGGGCCTGGCTACACCTTC
TRBJ1-1 | TRBD1 | - | TRBV19 | CASSNQGAQNTEAFF | TGTGCCAGTAGTAACCAGGGGGCACAGAACACTGAAGCTTTCTTT
TRBJ2-3 | TRBD2 | - | TRBV19 | CASLRTPGGTDTQYF | TGTGCCAGTCTACGTACTCCGGGGGGGACAGATACGCAGTATTTT
TRBJ1-6 | TRBD1 | few | TRBV7-8 | CASSLRTGINNSPLHF | TGTGCCAGCAGCTTACGGACAGGGATAAATAATTCACCCCTCCACTTT
TRBJ1-3 | - | once | TRBV28 | CASSLSNIETYF | TGTGCCAGCAGTTTATCTAATATTGAAACCTATTTT
TRBJ1-5 | - | - | TRBV5-1 | CASSLGGGNQPQHF | TGCGCCAGCAGCTTAGGAGGGGGCAATCAGCCCCAGCATTTT
TRBJ1-4 | - | - | TRBV18 | CASSPPPTGEKLFF | TGTGCCAGCTCACCTCCACCGACAGGAGAAAAACTGTTTTTT
TRBJ2-3 | - | - | TRBV5-4 | CASSLESDTQYF | TGTGCCAGCAGCCTTGAGTCGGATACGCAGTATTTT
TRBJ1-2 | - | - | TRBV30 | CAWSVPPFYGYTF | TGTGCCTGGAGTGTCCCTCCCTTCTATGGCTACACCTTC
TRBJ2-5 | TRBD2 | - | TRBV10-3 | CAISDPRLAGGPRETQYF | TGTGCCATCAGTGACCCTAGACTAGCGGGGGGGCCTAGAGAGACCCAGTACTTC
TRBJ2-1 | TRBD2 | - | TRBV7-2 | CASSLLLAGGYNEQFF | TGTGCCAGCAGCTTACTACTAGCGGGGGGTTACAATGAGCAGTTCTTC
TRBJ2-7 | - | - | TRBV5-5 | CASSPAGGTGDSYEQYF | TGTGCCAGCAGCCCGGCCGGAGGGACGGGGGACTCCTACGAGCAGTACTTC
TRBJ1-2 | - | - | TRBV5-1 | CASSPGTTTNYGYTF | TGCGCCAGCAGTCCCGGGACAACTACTAACTATGGCTACACCTTC
TRBJ1-6 | TRBD1 | - | TRBV15 | CATSRGPPDRSRSPLHF | TGTGCCACCAGCAGAGGCCCCCCGGACAGGTCACGGTCACCCCTCCACTTT
TRBJ1-1 | TRBD1 | - | TRBV4-1 | CASRQSRTGVVNTEAFF | TGCGCCAGCAGGCAATCGAGGACAGGGGTTGTGAACACTGAAGCTTTCTTT
TRBJ2-5 | - | - | TRBV5-1 | CASTGPQETQYF | TGCGCCAGTACAGGGCCCCAAGAGACCCAGTACTTC
TRBJ2-5 | TRBD1 | - | TRBV5-1 | CASLRSPGTGVETQYF | TGCGCCAGTCTAAGGAGTCCCGGGACAGGGGTGGAGACCCAGTACTTC
TRBJ2-5 | TRBD2 | once | TRBV5-4 | CASSSRTSGGSKETQYF | TGTGCCAGCAGCAGCCGGACTAGCGGGGGATCAAAAGAGACCCAGTACTTC
TRBJ2-2 | - | - | TRBV7-9 | CASTPTTGTGELFF | TGTGCCAGCACCCCGACGACTGGCACCGGGGAGCTGTTTTTT
TRBJ1-1 | - | - | TRBV5-6 | CASSHYRITGNTEAFF | TGTGCCAGCAGCCATTACCGGATCACGGGGAACACTGAAGCTTTCTTT
TRBJ2-1 | - | - | TRBV5-4 | CASSFEGDEQFF | TGTGCCAGCAGCTTCGAAGGGGATGAGCAGTTCTTC